Following are 17 T cell receptor beta chains from one sample sequenced in a study of control samples from healthy donors and cancer patients (dated by TCRdb to about 2020). Library preparation employed the immunoSEQ multiplex PCR assay. TCRdb carries this immuneACCESS record with in-frame sequences only. Its versions omit some clonotypes, under half of them owing to an unresolved V gene in the studies checked, with the rest unexplained. For this sample the table gives about 130,000 clones, of which about 88% were detected only once. The ten largest account for roughly 3.1% of the sample. Sequencing was carried out using blood. The receptors here all came from a man aged 45-65 years in good health.

The CDR3 sequence: CASSGLAGGPSYNEQFF. As DNA, the CDR3 is TGTGCCAGCAGCGGGCTAGCGGGGGGGCCCTCCTACAATGAGCAGTTCTTC. The rearrangement joins TRBV7-2 to TRBJ2-1, with 12 bases fitting TRBD2. The J segment lost 0 bases and the V segment lost 5 bases, leaving 5 bases of the junction unmatched. Germline CDR1 reads SGHTA; CDR2 reads FQGNSA. There are 17 residues in the CDR3.

The V gene is TRBV11-2, the J gene TRBJ1-5; D is unclear. Trimming took off 3 bases at V and 1 base at J, with 7 bases between the two ends. CDR3 length: 14 residues. Germline V lookup: CDR1 SGHAT, CDR2 FQNNGV. The CDR3 reads CASSLVGSNQPQHF. The CDR3 nucleotides read TGTGCCAGCAGCTTGGTGGGGAGCAATCAGCCCCAGCATTTT.

V gene TRBV11-2 combines with J gene TRBJ1-1, with 8 bases that match TRBD1. This CDR3 region has 18 residues. Per germline, CDR1 SGHAT and CDR2 FQNNGV. V shed 6 bases, J shed 0 bases, and the junction held 15 bases outside the gene matches. In nucleotides, the CDR3 is TGTGCCAGCAGTCGAACAGGGGGATCATGGTCTATGAACACTGAAGCTTTCTTT. It translates to CASSRTGGSWSMNTEAFF. The complete variable domain, with remaining parts taken from reference TRBV11-2 and TRBJ1-1, reads EAGVAQSPRYKIIEKRQSVAFWCNPISGHATLYWYQQILGQGPKLLIQFQNNGVVDDSQLPKDRFSAERLKGVDSTLKIQPAKLEDSAVYLCASSRTGGSWSMNTEAFFGQGTRLTVV.

The rearrangement joins TRBV5-8 to TRBJ2-7; 10 bases map to TRBD1. Trimming at V came to 4 bases and at J to 3 bases, leaving 4 bases not matched to a gene. The germline V gene encodes CDR1 SGHTS and CDR2 YDEGEE. The CDR3 consists of 14 residues. CDR3 nucleotides: TGTGCCAGCAGCCGACAGGGGGCGATCTACGAGCAGTACTTC. Its protein is CASSRQGAIYEQYF.

This rearrangement joins TRBV27 to TRBJ2-7; D is perhaps TRBD1 (5 bases). Trimming took off 4 bases at V and 6 bases at J, with 13 bases between the two ends. CDR3 length equals 13 residues. CDR1 and CDR2 (germline): MNHEY, SMNVEV (reference sequence). CDR3 nucleotides: TGTGCCAGCAGTTCACGCAGGGTATCCGAGCAGTACTTC. Translation: CASSSRRVSEQYF.

The chain couples TRBV12-2 to TRBJ2-5; the table's TRBD2 call for D was not verified on the DNA. TRBV12-2 is reported as a pseudogene. This CDR3 has 16 amino acids. Here the CDR3 reads CASRLWTPGSQETQYF. CDR3 nucleotides: TGTGCAAGTCGCTTATGGACGCCGGGATCCCAAGAGACCCAGTACTTC.

This clone showed up just a few times. V usage is TRBV2 and J usage is TRBJ2-7; D is unresolved. Germline V gene lookup returns CDR1 SNHLY and CDR2 FYNNEI. The CDR3 extends over 13 amino acids. Trimming pared 7 bases from V and 3 bases from J, leaving 13 bases between. The CDR3 loop reads CASTSPPLYEQYF. DNA for the CDR3: TGTGCCAGCACCTCTCCCCCCCTCTACGAGCAGTACTTC.

The CDR3, as DNA: TGTGCCAGCAGCTCCAGCGGACGGACCAAAGAGACCCAGTACTTC. It translates to CASSSSGRTKETQYF. The chain is built from TRBV3-1 (or the pseudogene TRBV3-2) and TRBJ2-5; perhaps TRBD2 as D (5 bases). Trimming stripped 5 bases from V and 3 bases from J, with 16 bases between. Germline CDR1 and CDR2: LGHDT and YNNKEL (reference sequence). The CDR3 covers 15 residues.

The V call is TRBV13, the J call TRBJ1-1; no clear D gene. V was cut by 5 bases and J by 8 bases, with 6 bases left in between. CDR1 is PRHDT, CDR2 FYEKMQ, per germline (reference sequence). The CDR3 covers 10 residues. The CDR3 DNA is TGTGCCAGCAGCCGAGAGGAAGCTTTCTTT. Protein sequence: CASSREEAFF.

The V gene is TRBV28, the J gene TRBJ1-2, with 10 bases lining up with TRBD1. The CDR3 length is 14 residues. J lost 11 bases, V lost 2 bases, and 8 bases had no gene match. Germline assignment: CDR1 MDHEN and CDR2 SYDVKM. CDR3 sequence (DNA): TGTGCCAGCAGTTTAGATCGTGGACAGGGGGGATACACCTTC. Translating it yields CASSLDRGQGGYTF.

The chain is built from TRBV5-1 and TRBJ2-1; TRBD2 aligns across 7 bases. V shed 4 bases, J shed 8 bases, and the junction held 12 bases outside the gene matches. Germline CDR1 and CDR2: SGHRS and YFSETQ. The length of the CDR3 is 15 residues. CDR3 nucleotide sequence: TGCGCCAGCAGCCTGCTGCTTGCGGGGGTGGATGAGCAGTTCTTC. It translates to CASSLLLAGVDEQFF.

J is TRBJ2-4 and V is TRBV5-4; TRBD2 matches at 8 bases. CDR3 size: 16 residues. CDR1 is SGHNT, CDR2 YYREEE, per germline (reference sequence). V gave up 0 bases and J gave up 3 bases; unmatched junction bases: 5. The CDR3 spells CASSLAGGQGKNIQYF. CDR3 coding DNA: TGTGCCAGCAGCTTGGCGGGGGGGCAGGGCAAAAACATTCAGTACTTC.

This chain links TRBV4-1 with TRBJ1-4, with 11 bases aligning to TRBD1. Germline CDR1 is MGHRA and CDR2 is YSYEKL. With 2 bases clipped from V and 4 bases from J, the junction kept 6 bases outside the gene matches. This CDR3 has 17 residues. CDR3 DNA: TGCGCCAGCAGCCAACCTGGACAGGGGGCTAGTAATGAAAAACTGTTTTTT. This sequence encodes CASSQPGQGASNEKLFF.

The chain is built from TRBV29-1 and TRBJ2-3, with no clear D. The CDR3 is 14 amino acids. Trimming shortened V by 3 bases and J by 2 bases, and 12 bases separated the two germline ends. Per germline, CDR1 SQVTM and CDR2 ANQGSEA. This CDR3 is CSVERLSLTDTQYF. CDR3 in DNA: TGCAGCGTTGAGAGACTGAGCCTCACAGATACGCAGTATTTT.

The chain joins TRBV11-2 to TRBJ1-5, with D maybe TRBD1 (6 bases). The germline V gene has CDR1 SGHAT and CDR2 FQNNGV. Trimming removed 0 bases from V and 10 bases from J, with 19 bases in between. CDR3 length equals 16 residues. The CDR3 DNA is TGTGCCAGCAGCTTAGATCGGGGGGCAACCTCACTTCCCCAGCATTTT. Its protein is CASSLDRGATSLPQHF.

CDR3 sequence: CASSYYEQYF. In DNA form, the CDR3 reads TGTGCCAGCAGTTACTACGAGCAGTACTTC. The gene calls are TRBV6-5 and TRBJ2-7; D gene uncertain. Germline lookup yields CDR1 MNHEY and CDR2 SVGAGI. The CDR3 runs to 10 residues. Between the trimmed V and J ends, which lost 1 base and 5 bases, there was a span of 0 bases.

The rearrangement links TRBV10-3 to TRBJ1-6, with a possible D match to TRBD1 (5 bases). Trimming shortened V by 7 bases and J by 7 bases, and 17 bases separated the two germline ends. Germline V lookup: CDR1 ENHRY, CDR2 SYGVKD. The CDR3 is 15 residues long. The CDR3 region is CAITTEAKGNSPLHF. In DNA form, the CDR3 reads TGTGCCATCACCACTGAGGCAAAGGGGAATTCACCCCTCCACTTT.